These 10 T cell receptor beta chains were all obtained from the same sample, sequenced in a study of shared clonotypes between healthy human individuals. Some clones are missing from TCRdb's copy, which holds only in-frame ones; the method was immunoSEQ multiplex PCR. This table has 2 million to 3 million clones, roughly 92% appearing once. Sequences were obtained from naive CD4+ T cells sorted from blood. Described subset: CD45RA+ positively selected. These receptors were obtained from a man between 18 and 29 years old in good health.

This chain uses TRBV19 with TRBJ1-5; 8 bases align to TRBD1. This CDR3 region has 15 residues. Germline V gives CDR1 LNHDA, CDR2 SQIVND (reference sequence). After removal of 6 bases from V and 4 bases from J, the junction contained 8 bases not matched to a gene. Written as DNA, the CDR3 is TGTGCCAGTAGGCCGACAGGGGCTGCGAATCAGCCCCAGCATTTT. Translated: CASRPTGAANQPQHF. Looking up the rest from reference TRBV19 and TRBJ1-5 gives the full variable domain: DGGITQSPKYLFRKEGQNVTLSCEQNLNHDAMYWYRQDPGQGLRLIYYSQIVNDFQKGDIAEGYSVSREKKESFPLTVTSAQKNPTAFYLCASRPTGAANQPQHFGDGTRLSIL.

This rearrangement joins TRBV5-4 to TRBJ1-2; 7 nucleotides align to TRBD1. This CDR3 has 13 amino acids. Germline V lookup: CDR1 SGHNT, CDR2 YYREEE (reference sequence). Trimming removed 2 bases from V and 3 bases from J; junction bases left unmatched: 1. The CDR3 DNA reads as TGTGCCAGCAGCTTTACAGGGGACTATGGCTACACCTTC. Its protein is CASSFTGDYGYTF.

The chain recombines TRBV5-1 with TRBJ1-5; 8 bases are shared with TRBD1. The CDR3 covers 16 residues. The germline CDR1 and CDR2 sequences are SGHRS and YFSETQ. V lost 0 bases to trimming and J lost 3 bases; unmatched junction nucleotides: 5. The CDR3 here is CASSLGTGHNNQPQHF. The CDR3 nucleotides read TGCGCCAGCAGCTTGGGGACAGGGCATAACAATCAGCCCCAGCATTTT.

This sequence joins TRBV29-1 and TRBJ1-1; TRBD1 matches at 11 bases. Trimming at V came to 6 bases and at J to 3 bases, leaving 6 bases not matched to a gene. Germline V CDR1 and CDR2: SQVTM, ANQGSEA. The CDR3 is made up of 14 amino acids. In DNA form, the CDR3 reads TGCAGCGTAGGGGACAGGGGGACGCACACTGAAGCTTTCTTT. It yields the protein CSVGDRGTHTEAFF.

The J gene is TRBJ2-1, the V gene TRBV2; D is unresolved. This CDR3 contains 12 residues. Germline-derived CDR1 and CDR2 are SNHLY and FYNNEI. Trimming removed 7 bases at V and 7 bases at J, with 11 bases between. The CDR3 bases are TGTGCCAGCATGGCGGTAGGGAATGAGCAGTTCTTC. It is translated as CASMAVGNEQFF.

The genes are TRBV7-9 and TRBJ2-1; the D gene is possibly TRBD1 (5 bases). The CDR3 runs 11 residues. Germline CDR1 and CDR2: SEHNR and FQNEAQ (reference sequence). V was shortened by 5 bases and J by 10 bases, with 9 bases between the two germline ends. CDR3 in amino acids: CASSRQLEQFF. The CDR3, as DNA: TGTGCCAGCAGCCGACAGCTGGAGCAGTTCTTC. The entire variable domain, with the rest obtained from reference TRBV7-9 and TRBJ2-1, is as follows: DTGVSQNPRHKITKRGQNVTFRCDPISEHNRLYWYRQTLGQGPEFLTYFQNEAQLEKSRLLSDRFSAERPKGSFSTLEIQRTEQGDSAMYLCASSRQLEQFFGPGTRLTVL.

This chain joins TRBV5-5 and TRBJ2-7, with a tentative D call TRBD1 (5 bases). The CDR3 runs to 14 residues. Per the germline V gene, CDR1 is SGHKS and CDR2 is YYEKEE (reference sequence). V lost 4 bases and J lost 0, with 11 bases in between. The CDR3 protein is CASSKYRSSYEQYF. CDR3 sequence (DNA): TGTGCCAGCAGCAAGTACAGGAGCTCCTACGAGCAGTACTTC. The variable domain in full, completed from reference TRBV5-5 and TRBJ2-7, reads DAGVTQSPTHLIKTRGQQVTLRCSPISGHKSVSWYQQVLGQGPQFIFQYYEKEERGRGNFPDRFSARQFPNYSSELNVNALLLGDSALYLCASSKYRSSYEQYFGPGTRLTVT.

A note on this clone: Additional DNA sequences in this sample encode the identical CDR3. The V call is TRBV12-5, the J call TRBJ2-5; D gene unclear. The CDR3 runs to 11 residues. V was clipped by 3 bases and J by 3 bases, with 2 bases between them. Germline V gene lookup returns CDR1 LGHNT and CDR2 FRNRAP. DNA for the CDR3: TGTGCTAGTGGTTTAGAAGAGACCCAGTACTTC. Translation: CASGLEETQYF.

This clone showed up just a few times. The V and J genes are TRBV19 and TRBJ2-1; D gene unclear. This CDR3 is 11 amino acids long. Germline V gene sequence: CDR1 LNHDA, CDR2 SQIVND (reference sequence). Trimming left V 7 bases short and J 9 bases short, with 10 bases between. The CDR3 here is CASNAVGEQFF. Here the CDR3 DNA reads TGTGCCAGTAACGCGGTGGGTGAGCAGTTCTTC.

The CDR3 nucleotides read TGCGCCAGCAGTCAACCCCGGACAGGGTCGAACACTGAAGCTTTCTTT. Translating it yields CASSQPRTGSNTEAFF. The rearrangement joins TRBV23-1 to TRBJ1-1; 8 bases match TRBD1. TRBV23-1 is labeled an ORF, and its function is uncertain. This CDR3 is built from 16 residues. With 2 bases clipped from V and 1 base from J, the junction kept 6 bases outside the gene matches.